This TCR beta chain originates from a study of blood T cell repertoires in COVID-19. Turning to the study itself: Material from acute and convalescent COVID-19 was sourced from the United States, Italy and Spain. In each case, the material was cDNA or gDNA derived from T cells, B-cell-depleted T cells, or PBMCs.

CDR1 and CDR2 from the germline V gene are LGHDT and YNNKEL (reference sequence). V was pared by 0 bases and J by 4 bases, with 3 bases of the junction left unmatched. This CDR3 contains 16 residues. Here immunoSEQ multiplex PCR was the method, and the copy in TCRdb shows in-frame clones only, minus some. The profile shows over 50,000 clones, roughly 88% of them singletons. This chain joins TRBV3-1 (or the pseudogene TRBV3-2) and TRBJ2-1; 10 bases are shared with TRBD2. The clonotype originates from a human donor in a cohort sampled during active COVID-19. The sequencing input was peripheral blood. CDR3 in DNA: TGTGCCAGCAGCCAAGATCGACTAGCGGGTTACAATGAGCAGTTCTTC. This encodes CASSQDRLAGYNEQFF.